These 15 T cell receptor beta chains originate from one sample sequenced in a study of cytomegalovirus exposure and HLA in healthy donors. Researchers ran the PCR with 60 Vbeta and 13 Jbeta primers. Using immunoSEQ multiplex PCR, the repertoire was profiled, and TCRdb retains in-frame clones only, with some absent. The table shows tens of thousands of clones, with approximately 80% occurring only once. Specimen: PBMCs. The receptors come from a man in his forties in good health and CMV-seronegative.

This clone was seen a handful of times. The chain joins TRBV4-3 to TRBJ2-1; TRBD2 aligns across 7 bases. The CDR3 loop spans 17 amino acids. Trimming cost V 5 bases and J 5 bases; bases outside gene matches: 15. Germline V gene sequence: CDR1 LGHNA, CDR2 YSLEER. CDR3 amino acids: CASSDWSLSGEHNEQFF. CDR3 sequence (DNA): TGCGCCAGCAGCGATTGGTCCCTAAGCGGGGAACACAATGAGCAGTTCTTC.

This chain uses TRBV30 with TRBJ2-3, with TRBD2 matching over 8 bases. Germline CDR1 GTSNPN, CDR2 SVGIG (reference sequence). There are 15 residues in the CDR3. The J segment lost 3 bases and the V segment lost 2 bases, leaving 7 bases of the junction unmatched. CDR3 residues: CAWSQRRGETDTQYF. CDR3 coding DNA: TGTGCCTGGAGTCAGAGGCGGGGGGAAACAGATACGCAGTATTTT. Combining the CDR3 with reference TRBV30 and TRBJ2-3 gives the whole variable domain SQTIHQWPATLVQPVGSPLSLECTVEGTSNPNLYWYRQAAGRGLQLLFYSVGIGQISSEVPQNLSASRPQDRQFILSSKKLLLSDSGFYLCAWSQRRGETDTQYFGPGTRLTVL.

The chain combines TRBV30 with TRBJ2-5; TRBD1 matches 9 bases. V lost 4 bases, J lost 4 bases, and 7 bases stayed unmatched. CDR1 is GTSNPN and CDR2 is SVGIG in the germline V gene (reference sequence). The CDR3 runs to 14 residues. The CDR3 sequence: CAWNGQGLLETQYF. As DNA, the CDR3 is TGTGCCTGGAACGGACAGGGGTTATTAGAGACCCAGTACTTC.

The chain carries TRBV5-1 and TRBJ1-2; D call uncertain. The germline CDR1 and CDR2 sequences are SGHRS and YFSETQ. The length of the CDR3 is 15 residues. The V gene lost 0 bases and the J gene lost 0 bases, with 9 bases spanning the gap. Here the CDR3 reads CASSLDSGTNYGYTF. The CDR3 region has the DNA TGCGCCAGCAGCTTGGATTCGGGAACTAACTATGGCTACACCTTC.

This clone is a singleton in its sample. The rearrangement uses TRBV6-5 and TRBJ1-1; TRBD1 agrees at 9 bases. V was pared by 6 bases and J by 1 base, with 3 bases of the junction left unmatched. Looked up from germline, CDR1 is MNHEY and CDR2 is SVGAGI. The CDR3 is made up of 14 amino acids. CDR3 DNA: TGTGCCAGCAGCCGGGGACAGGGGAACACTGAAGCTTTCTTT. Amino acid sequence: CASSRGQGNTEAFF.

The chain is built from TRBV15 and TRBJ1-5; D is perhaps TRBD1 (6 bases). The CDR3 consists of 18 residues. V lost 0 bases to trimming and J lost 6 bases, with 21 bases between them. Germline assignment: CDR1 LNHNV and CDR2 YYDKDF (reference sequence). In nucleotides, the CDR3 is TGTGCCACCAGCAGAGATCTTCAGGGGCAGGGTGTAGGTCAGCCCCAGCATTTT. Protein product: CATSRDLQGQGVGQPQHF.

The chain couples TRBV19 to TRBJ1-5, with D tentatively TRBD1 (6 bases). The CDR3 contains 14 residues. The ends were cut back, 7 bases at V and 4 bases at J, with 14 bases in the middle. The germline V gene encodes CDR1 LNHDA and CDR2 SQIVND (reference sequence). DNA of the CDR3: TGTGCCAGTATGGGGCAGGGGTCTAATCAGCCCCAGCATTTT. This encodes CASMGQGSNQPQHF.

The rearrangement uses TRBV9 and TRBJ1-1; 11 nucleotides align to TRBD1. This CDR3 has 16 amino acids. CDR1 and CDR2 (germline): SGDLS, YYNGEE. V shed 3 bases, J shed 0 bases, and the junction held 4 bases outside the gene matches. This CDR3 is CASSDGQGAMNTEAFF. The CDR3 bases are TGTGCCAGCAGCGACGGACAGGGGGCGATGAACACTGAAGCTTTCTTT.

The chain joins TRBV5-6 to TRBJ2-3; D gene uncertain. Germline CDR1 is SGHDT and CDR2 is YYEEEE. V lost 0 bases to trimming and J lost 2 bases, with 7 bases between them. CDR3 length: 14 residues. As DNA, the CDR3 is TGTGCCAGCAGCTTGGTGCAGAACACAGATACGCAGTATTTT. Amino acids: CASSLVQNTDTQYF.

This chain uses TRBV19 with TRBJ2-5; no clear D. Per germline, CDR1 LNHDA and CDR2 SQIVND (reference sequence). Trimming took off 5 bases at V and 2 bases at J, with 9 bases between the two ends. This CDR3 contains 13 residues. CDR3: CASSVNKQETQYF. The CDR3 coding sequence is TGTGCCAGTAGTGTTAATAAACAAGAGACCCAGTACTTC.

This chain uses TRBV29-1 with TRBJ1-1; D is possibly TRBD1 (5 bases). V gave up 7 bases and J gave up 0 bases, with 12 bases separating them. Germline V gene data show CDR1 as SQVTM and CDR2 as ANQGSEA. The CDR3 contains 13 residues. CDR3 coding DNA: TGCAGCGGCTCAAGGGGATTGAACACTGAAGCTTTCTTT. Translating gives CSGSRGLNTEAFF. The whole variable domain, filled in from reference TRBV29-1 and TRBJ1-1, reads SAVISQKPSRDICQRGTSLTIQCQVDSQVTMMFWYRQQPGQSLTLIATANQGSEATYESGFVIDKFPISRPNLTFSTLTVSNMSPEDSSIYLCSGSRGLNTEAFFGQGTRLTVV.

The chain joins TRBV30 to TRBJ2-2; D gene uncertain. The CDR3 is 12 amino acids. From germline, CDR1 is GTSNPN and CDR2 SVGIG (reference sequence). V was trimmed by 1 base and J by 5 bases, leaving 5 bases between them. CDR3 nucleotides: TGTGCCTGGAGTGGAGAAACCGGGGAGCTGTTTTTT. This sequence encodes CAWSGETGELFF.

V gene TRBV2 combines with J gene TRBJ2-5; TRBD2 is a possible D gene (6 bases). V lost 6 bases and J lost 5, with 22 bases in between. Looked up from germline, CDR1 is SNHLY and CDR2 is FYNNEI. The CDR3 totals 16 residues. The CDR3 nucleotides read TGTGCCAGCAGACGTCAGATCGAGGGAGGATGGGAGACCCAGTACTTC. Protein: CASRRQIEGGWETQYF.

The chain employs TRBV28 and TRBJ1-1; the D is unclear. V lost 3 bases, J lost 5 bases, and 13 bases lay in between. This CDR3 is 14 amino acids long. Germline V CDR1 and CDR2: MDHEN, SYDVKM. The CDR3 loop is CASSLPGTGTEAFF. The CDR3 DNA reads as TGTGCCAGCAGTTTGCCCGGTACGGGGACTGAAGCTTTCTTT. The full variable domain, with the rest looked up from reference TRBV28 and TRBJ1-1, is DVKVTQSSRYLVKRTGEKVFLECVQDMDHENMFWYRQDPGLGLRLIYFSYDVKMKEKGDIPEGYSVSREKKERFSLILESASTNQTSMYLCASSLPGTGTEAFFGQGTRLTVV.

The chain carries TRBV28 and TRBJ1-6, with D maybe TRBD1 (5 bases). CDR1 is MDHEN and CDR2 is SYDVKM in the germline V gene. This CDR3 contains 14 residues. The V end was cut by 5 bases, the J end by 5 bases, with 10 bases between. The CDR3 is CASSPGLNNSPLHF. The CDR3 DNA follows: TGTGCCAGCAGTCCGGGACTGAATAATTCACCCCTCCACTTT.